These 3 T cell receptor beta chains were sequenced from one sample in a study of vaccination and CD4 T cells after COVID-19. Each CDR3 protein is one row after TCRdb ran MiXCR on the PCR reads. The sample contains roughly 15,000 distinct CDR3 sequences, roughly two thirds of which appear only once. Specimen: CD4+ T cells from blood, collected after SARS-CoV-2 vaccination. These receptors were obtained from a human donor who had recovered from COVID-19.

This clonotype was counted between two and nine times. The genes are TRBV11-2 and TRBJ2-3; D may match TRBD1 or TRBD2 (7 bases each). Germline CDR1 SGHAT, CDR2 FQNNGV. V lost 5 bases, J lost 2 bases, and 14 bases lay in between. CDR3 length equals 15 residues. CDR3 DNA sequence: TGTGCCAGCAGCCCCAGGGGGGGGACCACAGATACGCAGTATTTT. As protein: CASSPRGGTTDTQYF.

This clonotype appeared a few times. The chain is built from TRBV27 and TRBJ1-5, with D perhaps matching TRBD1 (5 bases). V was trimmed by 6 bases and J by 2 bases, leaving 17 bases between them. CDR3 length equals 16 residues. Per the germline V gene, CDR1 is MNHEY and CDR2 is SMNVEV (reference sequence). The CDR3 sequence is CASSREGLGRNQPQHF. CDR3 in DNA: TGTGCCAGCAGCCGTGAGGGGTTAGGACGCAATCAGCCCCAGCATTTT.

This clonotype was picked up a small number of times. V is TRBV7-2 and J is TRBJ2-3; the D is unclear. Germline V lookup: CDR1 SGHTA, CDR2 FQGNSA. This CDR3 comprises 12 residues. V was cut by 5 bases and J by 2 bases, with 5 bases left in between. The CDR3 DNA reads as TGTGCCAGCAGCCTCATCACAGATACGCAGTATTTT. Protein product: CASSLITDTQYF.